The T cell receptor (beta chain) described here comes from a study of vaccination and CD4 T cells after COVID-19. Once obtained from cultured CD4+ T cells, the DNA was sequenced using the Oncomine TCR Beta short-read assay. The source of extracted genomic DNA was cultured CD4+ T cells. TCRdb analysed the PCR reads with MiXCR anew, one entry per CDR3 protein. The sample lists fewer than 20,000 distinct CDR3 sequences; around three quarters were seen once. With respect to this clonotype: Its antigen is unknown.

The treatment: approximately nine-day PBMC culture with coronavirus spike peptide pools or control peptides (ViraFEST assay). The specimen was CD4+ T cells from blood, cultured in vitro. The TCR comes from a human donor who had recovered from COVID-19.

The CDR3 here is CAWTGGRGQPQHF. As DNA, the CDR3 is TGTGCCTGGACAGGGGGCAGGGGTCAGCCCCAGCATTTT. This chain links TRBV30 with TRBJ1-5; TRBD1 matches at 8 bases. V lost 4 bases to trimming and J lost 6 bases; unmatched junction nucleotides: 5. Germline CDR1 GTSNPN, CDR2 SVGIG (reference sequence). The CDR3 sequence is 13 residues long.